This T cell receptor beta chain was retrieved from a study of read filtering for tumor transcriptome and immune sequencing. Across the whole study: Among patients, some 17 were male and approximately 15 female, aged about 45 to 80 (mean around 61). Study findings and constraints: Approximately 82% of IR-seq clonotypes had one read, totaling 3% to 4.5% of reads; RNA-seq: around 70% and 40%.

The CDR3 sequence is 15 residues long. In germline, CDR1 is KGHDR, CDR2 SFDVKD. V was cut by 7 bases and J by 5 bases, with 17 bases left in between. From roughly 400 ng of RNA, a library with molecular barcoded alpha/delta and beta/gamma adaptors was made. One entry per CDR3 protein results from TCRdb running MiXCR on the reads. The data hold some 130,000 distinct CDR3 sequences, with over 10% observed a single time. Every patient had bone marrow sampled while the disease was active. Turning to this clonotype: The antigen remains undetermined.

This receptor was identified in a donor over 35 with multiple myeloma. The genes are TRBV24-1 and TRBJ2-1, with D possibly matching TRBD1 (6 bases). The sequencing input was a population of CD138-negative cells sorted from bone marrow. CDR3 sequence reads: CATSLTQGTDNEQFF. The DNA of the CDR3 is TGTGCCACCAGCCTCACACAGGGTACCGACAATGAGCAGTTCTTC.